This T cell receptor beta chain was sequenced during a study of shared clonotypes between healthy human individuals. Notes on the study in general: Naive subsets tended to show greater estimated richness than memory subsets.

The assay was immunoSEQ multiplex PCR, and TCRdb's table has in-frame clones only and misses some. Among roughly 2.4 million clones listed, around 95% were seen once. V dropped 0 bases and J dropped 4 bases, with 7 bases sitting between them. From germline, CDR1 is MNHEY and CDR2 SVGAGI. This CDR3 is built from 14 residues. As concerns this clone: The antigen is unknown.

Source material: naive CD4+ T cells sorted from blood. Indicated subset: CD45RA+ positively selected. This chain joins TRBV6-5 and TRBJ1-5; D gene uncertain. The source of this sequence is a man between 18 and 29 years old in good health. CDR3 sequence reads: CASSYSPVNQPQHF. In nucleotides, the CDR3 is TGTGCCAGCAGTTACTCCCCAGTAAATCAGCCCCAGCATTTT.